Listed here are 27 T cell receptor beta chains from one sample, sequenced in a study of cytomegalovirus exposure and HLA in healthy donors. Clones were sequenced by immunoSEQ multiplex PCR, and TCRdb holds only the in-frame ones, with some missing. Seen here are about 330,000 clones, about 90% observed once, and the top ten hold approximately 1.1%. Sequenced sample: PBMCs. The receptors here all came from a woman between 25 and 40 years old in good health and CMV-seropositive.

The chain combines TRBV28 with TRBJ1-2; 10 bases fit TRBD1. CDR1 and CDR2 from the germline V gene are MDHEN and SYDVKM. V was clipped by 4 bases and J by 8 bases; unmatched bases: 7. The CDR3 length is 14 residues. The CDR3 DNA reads TGTGCCAGCAGTTCGTACCGGGACAGGGGCGGCTACACCTTC. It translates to CASSSYRDRGGYTF.

In DNA form, the CDR3 reads TGTGCCAATCCTCGGCTCGCGTCGATCGTCCGTTACAATGAGCAGTTCTTC. Its protein is CANPRLASIVRYNEQFF. The J gene is TRBJ2-1, the V gene TRBV11-2; no clear D. Trimming pared 10 bases from V and 4 bases from J, leaving 26 bases between. The V gene's germline CDR1 is SGHAT and CDR2 FQNNGV. The CDR3 is 17 residues long.

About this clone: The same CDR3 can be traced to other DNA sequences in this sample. The CDR3 DNA reads TGCGCCAGCAGCTTGGTACAGGGATTTACTGAAGCTTTCTTT. Its translation: CASSLVQGFTEAFF. This chain links TRBV5-1 with TRBJ1-1; possible D gene TRBD1, 6 bases. Looked up from germline, CDR1 is SGHRS and CDR2 is YFSETQ. The V and J ends lost 0 bases and 5 bases respectively, with 11 bases between them. The CDR3 is made up of 14 amino acids.

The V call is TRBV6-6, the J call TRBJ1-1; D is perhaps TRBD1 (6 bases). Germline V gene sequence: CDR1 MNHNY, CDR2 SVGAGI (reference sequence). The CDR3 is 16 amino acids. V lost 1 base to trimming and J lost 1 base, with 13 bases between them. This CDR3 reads CASSYWGGAGNTEAFF. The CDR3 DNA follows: TGTGCCAGCAGTTACTGGGGGGGGGCAGGGAACACTGAAGCTTTCTTT.

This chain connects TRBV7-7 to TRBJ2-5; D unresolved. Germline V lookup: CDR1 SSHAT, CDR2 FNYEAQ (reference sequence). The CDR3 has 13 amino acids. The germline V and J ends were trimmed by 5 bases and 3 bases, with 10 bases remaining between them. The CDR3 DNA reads TGTGCCAGCAGCGACTTGCGAGAAGAGACCCAGTACTTC. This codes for CASSDLREETQYF.

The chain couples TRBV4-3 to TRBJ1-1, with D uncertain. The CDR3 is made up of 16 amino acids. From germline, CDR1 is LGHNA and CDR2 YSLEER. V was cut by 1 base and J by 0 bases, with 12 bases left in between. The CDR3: CASSQVPGGMNTEAFF. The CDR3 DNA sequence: TGCGCCAGCAGCCAAGTTCCCGGAGGGATGAACACTGAAGCTTTCTTT.

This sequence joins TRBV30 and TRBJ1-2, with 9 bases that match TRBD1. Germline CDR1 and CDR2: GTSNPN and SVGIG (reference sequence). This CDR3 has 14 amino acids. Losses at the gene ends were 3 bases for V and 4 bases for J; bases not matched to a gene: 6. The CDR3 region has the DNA TGTGCCTGGAGGGACAGGGGCCGCTCCTATGGCTACACCTTC. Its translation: CAWRDRGRSYGYTF.

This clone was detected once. CDR3 region: CASSPDIKGDYGYTF. The CDR3 DNA reads TGTGCCAGCTCACCGGATATCAAGGGCGACTATGGCTACACCTTC. V and J are TRBV18 and TRBJ1-2; D is undetermined. The CDR3 extends over 15 amino acids. V shed 3 bases and J shed 3 bases, with 14 bases lying between them. CDR1 KGHSH and CDR2 LQKENI come from the germline V gene.

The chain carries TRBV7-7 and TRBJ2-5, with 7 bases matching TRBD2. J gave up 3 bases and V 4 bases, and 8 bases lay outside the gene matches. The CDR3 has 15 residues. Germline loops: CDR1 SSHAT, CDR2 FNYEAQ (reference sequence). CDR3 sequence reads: CASSWEPSGKETQYF. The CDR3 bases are TGTGCCAGCAGCTGGGAACCTAGCGGCAAAGAGACCCAGTACTTC.

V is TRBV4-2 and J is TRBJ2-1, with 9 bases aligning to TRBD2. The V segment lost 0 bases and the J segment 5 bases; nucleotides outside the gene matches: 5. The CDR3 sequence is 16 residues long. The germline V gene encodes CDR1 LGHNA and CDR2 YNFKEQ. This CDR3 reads CASSQELAGTNNEQFF. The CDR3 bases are TGTGCCAGCAGCCAAGAGCTAGCGGGGACCAACAATGAGCAGTTCTTC.

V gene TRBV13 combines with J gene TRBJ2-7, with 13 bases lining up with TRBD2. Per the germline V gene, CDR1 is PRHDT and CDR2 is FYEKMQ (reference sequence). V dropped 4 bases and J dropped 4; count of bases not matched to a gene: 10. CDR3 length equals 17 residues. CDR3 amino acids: CASSSTSGTSGAYEQYF. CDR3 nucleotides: TGTGCCAGCAGCTCAACTTCCGGGACTAGCGGGGCTTACGAGCAGTACTTC.

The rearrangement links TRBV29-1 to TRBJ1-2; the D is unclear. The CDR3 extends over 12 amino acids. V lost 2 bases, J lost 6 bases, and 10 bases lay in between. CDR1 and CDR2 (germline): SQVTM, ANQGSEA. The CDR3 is CSVEFPPHGYTF. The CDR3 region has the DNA TGCAGCGTTGAATTTCCTCCACATGGCTACACCTTC.

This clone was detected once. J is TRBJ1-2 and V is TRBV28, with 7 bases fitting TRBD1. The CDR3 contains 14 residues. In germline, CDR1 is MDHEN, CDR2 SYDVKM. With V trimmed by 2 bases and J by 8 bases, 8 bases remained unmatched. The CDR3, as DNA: TGTGCCAGCAGTTTAATGGACAGGCAGAGGGGCTACACCTTC. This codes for CASSLMDRQRGYTF.

CDR3 coding DNA: TGTGCCAGCCTAACCCCTTTACCTTATAATTCACCCCTCCACTTT. Protein product: CASLTPLPYNSPLHF. The chain employs TRBV28 and TRBJ1-6; no definite D call. The V and J ends lost 8 bases and 4 bases respectively, with 15 bases between them. There are 15 residues in the CDR3. Germline lookup yields CDR1 MDHEN and CDR2 SYDVKM.

The CDR3 region is CASSEGTVPVSGNTIYF. The CDR3 nucleotides read TGTGCCAGCAGCGAGGGGACCGTTCCCGTCTCTGGAAACACCATATATTTT. The chain couples TRBV2 to TRBJ1-3; D is perhaps TRBD1 (5 bases). V shed 6 bases and J shed 0 bases, with 18 bases lying between them. Germline CDR1 is SNHLY and CDR2 is FYNNEI. This CDR3 is 17 amino acids long.

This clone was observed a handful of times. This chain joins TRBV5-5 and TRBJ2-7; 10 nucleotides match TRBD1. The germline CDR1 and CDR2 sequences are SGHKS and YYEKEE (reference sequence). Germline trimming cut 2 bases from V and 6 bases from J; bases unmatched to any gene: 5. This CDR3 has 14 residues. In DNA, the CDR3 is TGTGCCAGCAGCTTCGGGACAGGGGATGCCGAGCAGTACTTC. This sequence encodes CASSFGTGDAEQYF.

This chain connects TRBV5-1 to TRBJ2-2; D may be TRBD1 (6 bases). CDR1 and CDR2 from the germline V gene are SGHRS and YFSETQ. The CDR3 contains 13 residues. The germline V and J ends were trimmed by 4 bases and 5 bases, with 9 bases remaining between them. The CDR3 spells CASSAQGTGELFF. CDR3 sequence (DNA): TGCGCCAGCAGCGCACAGGGTACCGGGGAGCTGTTTTTT.

The CDR3 protein is CASSTIPPEAFF. In DNA, the CDR3 is TGTGCCAGCAGCACAATCCCCCCTGAAGCTTTCTTT. The chain links TRBV7-9 to TRBJ1-1; D uncertain. The CDR3 is 12 residues long. Per the germline V gene, CDR1 is SEHNR and CDR2 is FQNEAQ (reference sequence). V lost 5 bases, J lost 6 bases, and 10 bases lay in between.

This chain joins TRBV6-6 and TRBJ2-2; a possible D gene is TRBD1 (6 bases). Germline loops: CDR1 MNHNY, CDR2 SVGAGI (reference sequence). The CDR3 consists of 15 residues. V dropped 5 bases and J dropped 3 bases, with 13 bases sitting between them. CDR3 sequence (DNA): TGTGCCAGCAGTCCGCCAGGGGCAGACACCGGGGAGCTGTTTTTT. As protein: CASSPPGADTGELFF.

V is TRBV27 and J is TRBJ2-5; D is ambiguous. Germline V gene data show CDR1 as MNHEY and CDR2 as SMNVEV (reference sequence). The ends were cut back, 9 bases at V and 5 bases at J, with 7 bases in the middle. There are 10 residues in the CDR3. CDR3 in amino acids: CARNRETQYF. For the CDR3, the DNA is TGTGCCAGGAATAGGGAGACCCAGTACTTC.

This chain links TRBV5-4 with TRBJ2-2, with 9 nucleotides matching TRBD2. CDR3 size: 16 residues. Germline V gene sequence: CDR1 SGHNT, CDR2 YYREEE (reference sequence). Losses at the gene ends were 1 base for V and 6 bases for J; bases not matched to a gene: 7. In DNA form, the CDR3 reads TGTGCCAGCAGCTTGTTTGCGGGGGGGCCGCCCGGGGAGCTGTTTTTT. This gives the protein CASSLFAGGPPGELFF. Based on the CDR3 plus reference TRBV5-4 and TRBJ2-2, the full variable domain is ETGVTQSPTHLIKTRGQQVTLRCSSQSGHNTVSWYQQALGQGPQFIFQYYREEENGRGNFPPRFSGLQFPNYSSELNVNALELDDSALYLCASSLFAGGPPGELFFGEGSRLTVL.

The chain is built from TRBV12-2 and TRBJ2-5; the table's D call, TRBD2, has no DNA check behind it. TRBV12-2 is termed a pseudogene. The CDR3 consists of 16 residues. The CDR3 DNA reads TGTGCAAGTCGCTCTAAAAGACTATCGCGTCAAGAGACCCAGTACTTC. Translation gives CASRSKRLSRQETQYF.

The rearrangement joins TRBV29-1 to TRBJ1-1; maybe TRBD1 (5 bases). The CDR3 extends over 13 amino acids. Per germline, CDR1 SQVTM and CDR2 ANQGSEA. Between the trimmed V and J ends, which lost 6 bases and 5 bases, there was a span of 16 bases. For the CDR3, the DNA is TGCAGCGTGCTTGGTTTGGGGGGTACTGAAGCTTTCTTT. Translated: CSVLGLGGTEAFF. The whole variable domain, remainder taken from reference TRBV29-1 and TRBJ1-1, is SAVISQKPSRDICQRGTSLTIQCQVDSQVTMMFWYRQQPGQSLTLIATANQGSEATYESGFVIDKFPISRPNLTFSTLTVSNMSPEDSSIYLCSVLGLGGTEAFFGQGTRLTVV.

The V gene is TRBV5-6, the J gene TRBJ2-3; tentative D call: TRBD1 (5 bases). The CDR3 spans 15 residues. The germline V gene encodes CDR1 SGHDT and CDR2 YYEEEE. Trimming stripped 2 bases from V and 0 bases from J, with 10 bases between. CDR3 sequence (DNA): TGTGCCAGCAGCTTAGGGGCGAGGAGCACAGATACGCAGTATTTT. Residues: CASSLGARSTDTQYF.

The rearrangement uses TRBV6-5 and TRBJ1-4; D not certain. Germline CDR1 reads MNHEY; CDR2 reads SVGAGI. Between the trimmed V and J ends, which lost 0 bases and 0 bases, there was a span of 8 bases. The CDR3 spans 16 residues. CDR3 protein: CASSYSYLATNEKLFF. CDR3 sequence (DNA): TGTGCCAGCAGTTACTCGTACCTTGCAACTAATGAAAAACTGTTTTTT.

The CDR3 bases are TGTGCCTGGAGCGATGGGACCAGAGATGGCTACACCTTC. Translation: CAWSDGTRDGYTF. The V and J genes are TRBV30 and TRBJ1-2; D is perhaps TRBD1 (5 bases). Trimming removed 3 bases from V and 6 bases from J, with 14 bases in between. CDR3 length: 13 amino acids. Germline V gene data show CDR1 as GTSNPN and CDR2 as SVGIG (reference sequence).

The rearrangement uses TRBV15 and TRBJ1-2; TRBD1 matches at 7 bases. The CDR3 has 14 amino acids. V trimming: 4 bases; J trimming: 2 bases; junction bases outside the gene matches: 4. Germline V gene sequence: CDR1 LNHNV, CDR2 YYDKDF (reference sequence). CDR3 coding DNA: TGTGCCACCAGCATAGGGGGCGAAAACTATGGCTACACCTTC. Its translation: CATSIGGENYGYTF.